The rows below give T cell receptor beta chains drawn from one sample of a study of blood T cells in healthy people across ages. TCRdb reanalysed the 5' RACE reads using MiXCR and keeps one entry per CDR3 protein. The sample has about 1,400,000 distinct CDR3 sequences; 42% are singletons. The source material was blood. The receptor source for this set is a woman aged 18-29 years in good health. Both conserved end residues are part of each CDR3. A D gene is named only where the DNA matches it firmly. Size is omitted from some rows. Given values are once, few, many or a class for expanded clones.

j_call v_call clone_size d_call cdr3_nt cdr3_aa
TRBJ2-1 TRBV7-8 many . TGTGCCAGCAGCCCTTCCACAGGGTCATACAATGAGCAGTTCTTC CASSPSTGSYNEQFF
TRBJ2-7 TRBV20-1 few . TGCAGTGCTAGGAGCAGCGGCTCCTACGAGCAGTACTTC CSARSSGSYEQYF
TRBJ1-4 TRBV29-1 few . TGCAGCGTTGACCAGTATGGGAATGAAAAACTGTTTTTT CSVDQYGNEKLFF
TRBJ2-7 TRBV6-6 few . TGTGCCAGCAGTTACTCTCCGGGGGACCCTCCCTACGAGCAGTACTTC CASSYSPGDPPYEQYF
TRBJ1-2 TRBV18 . TRBD1 TGTGCCAGCTCACCCCCACAGGGGCTCAACTATGGCTACACCTTC CASSPPQGLNYGYTF
TRBJ1-4 TRBV7-9 . . TGTGCCAGCAGCTTTTCCGGGACACCGAATGAAAAACTGTTTTTT CASSFSGTPNEKLFF
TRBJ2-1 TRBV3-1 . . TGTGCCACCCAAAAGCGGGTAAGCTCCTACAATGAGCAGTTCTTC CATQKRVSSYNEQFF
TRBJ2-2 TRBV4-1 . . TGCGCCAGCAGCCCACCGGACAGAGACACCGGGGAGCTGTTTTTT CASSPPDRDTGELFF
TRBJ1-4 TRBV5-1 . TRBD1 TGCGCCAGCAGCCCGACGACAGGGGCGCTTAATGAAAAACTGTTTTTT CASSPTTGALNEKLFF
TRBJ1-5 TRBV4-1 . TRBD1 TGCGCCAGCAGCCAAGGCGCCGCAGGGGGGCAGCCCCAGCATTTT CASSQGAAGGQPQHF
TRBJ2-3 TRBV19 . TRBD2 TGTGCCAGTAGTATCCGGGGGGATGCCGCAGATACGCAGTATTTT CASSIRGDAADTQYF
TRBJ2-7 TRBV11-2 . . TGTGCCAGCAGCTTGGAGGGTGGCTACTACGAGCAGTACTTC CASSLEGGYYEQYF
TRBJ1-2 TRBV15 . . TGTGCCACCAGCACGGCGGACTATGGCTACACCTTC CATSTADYGYTF
TRBJ1-6 TRBV2 . . TGTGCCAGCAGGGCGGACCCAAACAATTCACCCCTCCACTTT CASRADPNNSPLHF
TRBJ2-5 TRBV7-6 . . TGTGCCAGCAGCTCAACTCCAGAAGCCCGGACCCAGTACTTC CASSSTPEARTQYF
TRBJ1-6 TRBV10-3 . TRBD1 TGTGCCATCAGTGAGTCGGAGGGGGCAAGCAATTCACCCCTCCACTTT CAISESEGASNSPLHF
TRBJ2-3 TRBV6-6 few TRBD2 TGTGCCAGCAGTTACAAGGGACTAGGCACAGATACGCAGTATTTT CASSYKGLGTDTQYF
TRBJ1-1 TRBV12-3/TRBV12-4 . . TGTGCCAGCAGTCCGACGGGGCCGAACACTGAAGCTTTCTTT CASSPTGPNTEAFF
TRBJ2-7 TRBV12-3/TRBV12-4 few TRBD2 TGTGCCAGCAGCGATGCTGCGGGAGTGGGTAATGAGCAGTACTTC CASSDAAGVGNEQYF
TRBJ1-2 TRBV4-1 few TRBD1 TGCGCCAGCAGCCCGACAGGGTACAACTATGGCTACACCTTC CASSPTGYNYGYTF
TRBJ1-2 TRBV5-1 . . TGCGCCAGCAGCTTTTCAGACAGGAAAGATGGCTACACCTTC CASSFSDRKDGYTF
TRBJ2-4 TRBV28 . . TGTGTCAGCAGCGCCCAGGGAGCCAAAAACATTCAGTACTTC CVSSAQGAKNIQYF
TRBJ2-3 TRBV27 . TRBD2 TGTGCCAGCAGTTTTCCCTCTAGCGGGGGCACAGATACGCAGTATTTT CASSFPSSGGTDTQYF
TRBJ2-7 TRBV6-5 few TRBD2 TGTGCCAGCTCGCCAGCGGGGACCTCCTACGAGCAGTACTTC CASSPAGTSYEQYF
TRBJ2-1 TRBV5-1 few . TGCGCCAGCAGCTTCCCCCAGGGCTCCTACAATGAGCAGTTCTTC CASSFPQGSYNEQFF
TRBJ2-1 TRBV7-9 . TRBD2 TGTGCCAGCAGCTTGCTAGCGGGTTATGATCCCTACAATGAGCAGTTCTTC CASSLLAGYDPYNEQFF
TRBJ1-5 TRBV12-3/TRBV12-4 . . TGTGCCAGCAGTCCCTCCAGGGTTTCGGGCAATCAGCCCCAGCATTTT CASSPSRVSGNQPQHF
TRBJ2-5 TRBV9 few . TGTGCCAGCAGCGCAACCCGTGCAGGGGCATTAGAGACCCAGTACTTC CASSATRAGALETQYF
TRBJ1-1 TRBV7-2 many . TGTGCCAGCAGTCTGCGTGGGACGGCTGAAGCTTTCTTT CASSLRGTAEAFF
TRBJ2-3 TRBV27 few TRBD2 TGTGCCAGCAGTTTAATTCGGCGGGGGGAGGATACGCAGTATTTT CASSLIRRGEDTQYF
TRBJ2-1 TRBV5-6 . . TGTGCCAGCTTGGGGGCAGGGGGGGAGACCCAGTTCTTC CASLGAGGETQFF
TRBJ2-7 TRBV4-1 . . TGCGCCAGCAGCCTACCGTGGCAGGGTGTAACTCACAATGAGCAGTACTTC CASSLPWQGVTHNEQYF
TRBJ2-7 TRBV28 . . TGTGCCAGCAGTTTAGAGGGGGTAGAAAACGAGCAGTACTTC CASSLEGVENEQYF
TRBJ2-3 TRBV4-1 . TRBD2 TGCGCCAGCAGCCAAGATGCGGCGGGGGGGCCCACAGATACGCAGTATTTT CASSQDAAGGPTDTQYF
TRBJ1-2 TRBV20-1 few TRBD1 TGCAGTGCTCCTCCCCCGGGACAGATTTATAACTATGGCTACACCTTC CSAPPPGQIYNYGYTF
TRBJ1-4 TRBV4-1 few TRBD1 TGCGCCAGCAGACCAACAGGGGTGGTGGAAAAACTGTTTTTT CASRPTGVVEKLFF
TRBJ2-5 TRBV14 . . TGTGCCAGCAGCCTGGGGGCGGCTAATCAAGAGACCCAGTACTTC CASSLGAANQETQYF
TRBJ2-1 TRBV18 . TRBD1 TGTGCCAGCTCACCACGGGACAGGAGCTACAATGAGCAGTTCTTC CASSPRDRSYNEQFF
TRBJ2-7 TRBV6-5 few TRBD2 TGTGCCAGCAGTTACTCCCCTAGCGGGGGTTCCTACGAGCAGTACTTC CASSYSPSGGSYEQYF
TRBJ2-3 TRBV18 . . TGTGCCAGCTCACCAATCGACACAGATACGCAGTATTTT CASSPIDTDTQYF
TRBJ2-5 TRBV5-1 few TRBD2 TGCGCCAGCAGCTTGACGACTAGCGGGAGGGAGGAGGAAGAGACCCAGTACTTC CASSLTTSGREEEETQYF
TRBJ1-6 TRBV28 . . TGTGCCAGCAGTTGGGGGGGTACCTCCTATAATTCACCCCTCCACTTT CASSWGGTSYNSPLHF
TRBJ2-1 TRBV5-1 . TRBD2 TGCGCCAGCAGCTTGAGCGGGAGTTATGAAGAGCAGTTCTTC CASSLSGSYEEQFF
TRBJ2-7 TRBV5-1 . . TGCGCCAGCAGCTCTCCGGGAAACTACAATGAGCAGTACTTC CASSSPGNYNEQYF
TRBJ2-1 TRBV7-9 . TRBD1 TGTGCCAGCAGCTCCTCCCGGGACAGGGTGACCCATGAGCAGTTCTTC CASSSSRDRVTHEQFF
TRBJ2-4 TRBV11-2 . TRBD1 TGTGCCAGCAGCCCGGGACAGAAAAACGTTCAGTACTTC CASSPGQKNVQYF
TRBJ2-3 TRBV6-5 . . TGTGCCAGCAGTTACTCAGGGATCAGCACAGATACGCAGTATTTT CASSYSGISTDTQYF
TRBJ1-6 TRBV6-1 . . TGTGCCAGCACTTCCTCGCAGGCCTATTCACCCCTCCACTTT CASTSSQAYSPLHF
TRBJ2-1 TRBV7-9 few . TGTGCCAGCGGCTGGGAGCGATCCAATGAGCAGTTCTTC CASGWERSNEQFF
TRBJ2-7 TRBV20-1 . . TGCAGTGCTGGGCCTGCCTACGAGCAGTACTTC CSAGPAYEQYF
TRBJ1-2 TRBV12-3/TRBV12-4 . . TGTGCCAGCAGTGGGTCAGGCGGCTACACCTTC CASSGSGGYTF
TRBJ2-7 TRBV9 . . TGTGCCAGCAGCAGGGACGGGACTGGCACGACTCAGTACTTC CASSRDGTGTTQYF
TRBJ2-3 TRBV12-3/TRBV12-4 . TRBD2 TGTGCCAGCAGTTTCGGGCCCGGGACTAGTGCAGCAGATACGCAGTATTTT CASSFGPGTSAADTQYF
TRBJ1-4 TRBV27 . . TGTCCTATACCACCCTGCGTACCCCGGACATCGGGGGGGAAACTGTTTTTT CPIPPCVPRTSGGKLFF
TRBJ2-5 TRBV3-1 . TRBD2 TGTGCCAGCAGCCGGAGGCTAGCGGGGACCCAAGAGACCCAGTACTTC CASSRRLAGTQETQYF
TRBJ2-1 TRBV10-1 few TRBD2 TGCGCCAGCAGTGAGTCAACTAGCGGGAAACGAGAGCAGTTCTTC CASSESTSGKREQFF
TRBJ2-3 TRBV6-4 . TRBD2 TGTGCCAGCGGGATGCGGGGGGACCCCACAGATACGCAGTATTTT CASGMRGDPTDTQYF
TRBJ2-1 TRBV7-2 many TRBD2 TGTGCCAGCAGCTTAGCTAGCGGGGCCTACAATGAGCAGTTCTTC CASSLASGAYNEQFF
TRBJ2-3 TRBV6-1 . TRBD2 TGTGCCAGCAGAGGACTAGCGGGAGTCGGCACAGATACGCAGTATTTT CASRGLAGVGTDTQYF
TRBJ1-2 TRBV20-1 . . TGCAGTGCTAAGGGGGGGTTAATAGCTAACTATGGCTACACCTTC CSAKGGLIANYGYTF